This TCR beta chain was profiled in a study of cytotoxic CD8 clonotypes in ibrutinib-treated CLL. Overall study: There were some 10 relapsed/refractory patients and around 15 treatment-naive patients, and approximately 17 were IGHV unmutated. Sequenced samples delivered averages of roughly 250,000 productive templates and 75,000 to 95,000 productive rearrangements. Study conclusions and caveats: Public clonotypes, an uncommon group, contracted or remained stable on treatment.

Data came from immunoSEQ multiplex PCR; TCRdb stores just in-frame clones and leaves some out. This sample carries 130,000 or so clones, approximately 85% of them seen once, and the ten largest clones take roughly 1.9%. Comments on this clone: As yet, its antigen is unknown.

Germline V gives CDR1 SQVTM, CDR2 ANQGSEA. V lost 3 bases and J 4 bases, leaving 12 bases between the germline ends. This CDR3 is built from 13 residues. This sequence joins TRBV29-1 and TRBJ1-2; D unresolved. The sample was PBMCs, taken after 24 months of ibrutinib treatment. The sequence derives from a human donor with chronic lymphocytic leukemia. The DNA of the CDR3 is TGCAGCGTTGAGGAGGGTCGGTTCTATGGCTACACCTTC. It translates to CSVEEGRFYGYTF.